Shown below are 22 T cell receptor beta chains from a single sample sequenced in a study of shared clonotypes between healthy human individuals. Sequencing was performed with immunoSEQ multiplex PCR; in TCRdb, only in-frame clones are kept and a portion is missing. The sample has about 2.3 million clones, 85% to 95% seen once. Sequencing was carried out using naive CD4+ T cells from PBMCs. Subset in this sample: CD45RA+ positively selected. The receptors shown here come from a man younger than 35 in good health. Some clones in this sample may be carry-over from other donors' samples.

This rearrangement joins TRBV30 to TRBJ2-3; D is ambiguous. CDR3 length: 13 amino acids. With 3 bases removed from V and 3 bases from J, the gap between germline ends came to 10 bases. Germline V gene sequence: CDR1 GTSNPN, CDR2 SVGIG (reference sequence). In DNA, the CDR3 is TGTGCCTGGAGCCGGGTATTTACAGATACGCAGTATTTT. It is translated as CAWSRVFTDTQYF.

In DNA, the CDR3 is TGTGCCAGCAACCCCGGGACAGGGGGCATCGAGCAGTACTTC. Translating it yields CASNPGTGGIEQYF. The V call is TRBV6-1, the J call TRBJ2-7; 12 bases align to TRBD1. V trimming: 7 bases; J trimming: 6 bases; junction bases outside the gene matches: 7. Germline V gives CDR1 MNHNS, CDR2 SASEGT. CDR3 length equals 14 residues.

CDR3 sequence reads: CASAGREVAEAFF. CDR3 bases: TGTGCCAGCGCAGGAAGGGAAGTAGCTGAAGCTTTCTTT. V and J are TRBV27 and TRBJ1-1, with D uncertain. The CDR3 is 13 amino acids. Trimming left V 8 bases short and J 6 bases short, with 16 bases between. Germline CDR1 MNHEY, CDR2 SMNVEV (reference sequence).

CDR3 protein: CASSLRGGAIGYNEQFF. CDR3 DNA: TGTGCCAGCAGCTTGAGGGGGGGAGCGATCGGCTACAATGAGCAGTTCTTC. This chain connects TRBV11-1 to TRBJ2-1, with TRBD2 as a possible D gene (7 bases). Trimming cost V 3 bases and J 3 bases, with 18 bases left between them. The CDR3 covers 17 residues. Germline V CDR1 and CDR2: SGHAT, FQDESV (reference sequence).

The J gene is TRBJ2-2, the V gene TRBV2, with 12 bases identical to TRBD1. Per the germline V gene, CDR1 is SNHLY and CDR2 is FYNNEI. J lost 7 bases, V lost 8 bases, and 5 bases had no gene match. The CDR3 length is 14 residues. CDR3 sequence: CASGGQGAGGELFF. CDR3 nucleotide sequence: TGTGCCAGCGGGGGACAGGGGGCAGGCGGGGAGCTGTTTTTT.

The V gene is TRBV5-1, the J gene TRBJ2-5, with TRBD2 matching 8 bases. The ends lost 0 bases at V and 2 bases at J; junction bases unmatched: 6. The CDR3 contains 16 residues. CDR1 and CDR2 from the germline V gene are SGHRS and YFSETQ. This CDR3 reads CASSLGPSGLQETQYF. In nucleotides, the CDR3 is TGCGCCAGCAGCTTGGGGCCTAGCGGGCTTCAAGAGACCCAGTACTTC.

V is TRBV4-3 and J is TRBJ2-7; tentative D call: TRBD2 (6 bases). The V end lost 4 bases, the J end lost 2 bases, and 18 bases lay between the germline ends. CDR1 and CDR2 from the germline V gene are LGHNA and YSLEER. The CDR3 is 16 amino acids. DNA for the CDR3: TGCGCCAGCAGCCCAAGATGGGGGGTGGGGACCTACGAGCAGTACTTC. This codes for CASSPRWGVGTYEQYF.

The J gene is TRBJ1-4, the V gene TRBV27; D gene ambiguous. CDR3 length: 17 residues. Trimming removed 5 bases from V and 0 bases from J, with 16 bases in between. Germline assignment: CDR1 MNHEY and CDR2 SMNVEV (reference sequence). In DNA form, the CDR3 reads TGTGCCAGCAGTCCCCGGAGGGTGGCTGCAACTAATGAAAAACTGTTTTTT. It yields the protein CASSPRRVAATNEKLFF.

The V and J genes are TRBV5-4 and TRBJ2-6, with a tentative D call TRBD2 (5 bases). The CDR3 totals 17 residues. Trimming removed 4 bases from V and 1 base from J, with 15 bases in between. Germline V lookup: CDR1 SGHNT, CDR2 YYREEE (reference sequence). The CDR3 is CASSPRAGTSGANVLTF. Here the CDR3 DNA reads TGTGCCAGCAGCCCACGGGCGGGCACGTCTGGGGCCAACGTCCTGACTTTC.

This clone turned up a few times. The sample has other DNA sequences that encode this CDR3 too. This chain connects TRBV30 to TRBJ1-1, with unresolved D. V gave up 3 bases and J gave up 4 bases, with 12 bases separating them. The germline V gene has CDR1 GTSNPN and CDR2 SVGIG (reference sequence). The CDR3 is 13 residues long. CDR3 bases: TGTGCCTGGAGAAACACGGGAGGCACTGAAGCTTTCTTT. Its protein product is CAWRNTGGTEAFF.

This clone was picked up one time. The chain carries TRBV5-8 and TRBJ2-4; 10 positions agree with TRBD1. The CDR3 consists of 18 residues. CDR1 and CDR2 (germline): SGHTS, YDEGEE. The junction had 17 bases not matched to a gene; V was cut back by 4 bases and J by 7 bases. DNA for the CDR3: TGTGCCAGCAGCGGAGGCGCGGGGACAGGGGCGGGTCGGAACATTCAGTACTTC. It translates to CASSGGAGTGAGRNIQYF.

The CDR3: CACKRGALNTEAFF. The DNA of the CDR3 is TGTGCCTGCAAAAGGGGGGCCCTAAACACTGAAGCTTTCTTT. The genes are TRBV30 and TRBJ1-1, with D possibly being TRBD1 (6 bases). There are 14 residues in the CDR3. Germline V gene sequence: CDR1 GTSNPN, CDR2 SVGIG (reference sequence). Between the trimmed V and J ends, which lost 6 bases and 2 bases, there was a span of 16 bases.

The CDR3 nucleotides are TGTGCCAGCAGCCCTGGACAGGGACTCACCGGGGAGCTGTTTTTT. Translating gives CASSPGQGLTGELFF. The rearrangement joins TRBV5-8 to TRBJ2-2, with TRBD1 matching 8 bases. J lost 4 bases, V lost 4 bases, and 6 bases had no gene match. The CDR3 contains 15 residues. CDR1 SGHTS and CDR2 YDEGEE come from the germline V gene.

In regard to this clone: Additional DNA sequences in this sample encode the identical CDR3. The chain employs TRBV5-8 and TRBJ1-2; D is unresolved. The CDR3 covers 13 residues. V was pared by 0 bases and J by 2 bases, with 5 bases between. Germline CDR1 reads SGHTS; CDR2 reads YDEGEE. CDR3 sequence (DNA): TGTGCCAGCAGCTTGGCCGTCAACTATGGCTACACCTTC. It translates to CASSLAVNYGYTF.

The CDR3 sequence: CASSYYSGSQYEQYF. In DNA form, the CDR3 reads TGTGCCAGCAGTTATTATAGCGGGAGTCAGTACGAGCAGTACTTC. This chain connects TRBV6-5 to TRBJ2-7; 9 bases line up with TRBD2. With V trimmed by 3 bases and J by 4 bases, 7 bases remained unmatched. CDR3 length equals 15 residues. Per germline, CDR1 MNHEY and CDR2 SVGAGI.

As concerns this clone: Other DNA sequences from this sample encode an identical CDR3 as well. The chain recombines TRBV7-9 with TRBJ1-5; D remains unclear. Trimming left V 3 bases short and J 5 bases short, with 5 bases between. CDR3 size: 12 residues. CDR1 is SEHNR, CDR2 FQNEAQ, per germline (reference sequence). The CDR3 region is CASSFGDQPQHF. The CDR3 DNA sequence: TGTGCCAGCAGCTTTGGGGATCAGCCCCAGCATTTT.

This rearrangement joins TRBV9 to TRBJ2-1; the D gene is possibly TRBD2 (5 bases). CDR1 and CDR2 from the germline V gene are SGDLS and YYNGEE. V was cut by 1 base and J by 7 bases, with 15 bases left in between. CDR3 length: 15 amino acids. CDR3 coding DNA: TGTGCCAGCAGCGTACCCCCAGAGGGATTGAATGAGCAGTTCTTC. It is translated as CASSVPPEGLNEQFF.

A remark on this clone: Other DNA sequences within the sample encode an identical CDR3. This chain uses TRBV20-1 with TRBJ2-3, with D uncertain. V shed 5 bases and J shed 2 bases, with 5 bases lying between them. The germline gives CDR1 DFQATT, CDR2 SNEGSKA (reference sequence). The CDR3 is 11 residues long. This CDR3 reads CSALNTDTQYF. In nucleotides, the CDR3 is TGCAGTGCTCTGAACACAGATACGCAGTATTTT.

V usage is TRBV5-4 and J usage is TRBJ1-4, with TRBD1 identical over 7 bases. Germline V gene sequence: CDR1 SGHNT, CDR2 YYREEE (reference sequence). V lost 4 bases and J lost 5; bases outside the gene matches: 2. The CDR3 is made up of 13 amino acids. The chain's CDR3 is CASSVQGNEKLFF. As DNA, the CDR3 is TGTGCCAGCAGCGTACAGGGGAATGAAAAACTGTTTTTT.

V and J are TRBV6-5 and TRBJ2-1; D perhaps matches TRBD2 (6 bases). The CDR3 has 15 residues. The V and J ends lost 6 bases and 4 bases respectively, with 16 bases between them. Germline V lookup: CDR1 MNHEY, CDR2 SVGAGI. The CDR3 coding sequence is TGTGCCAGCAGCGTTACCGGGAGAGGATACAATGAGCAGTTCTTC. Its translation is CASSVTGRGYNEQFF.

A word on this clone: The sample holds other DNA sequences that translate to the same CDR3. The V and J genes are TRBV5-1 and TRBJ2-5; D might be TRBD1 or TRBD2, each matching 5 bases. V was clipped by 4 bases and J by 2 bases, with 12 bases between them. Germline CDR1 SGHRS, CDR2 YFSETQ. The CDR3 is 14 amino acids. The CDR3 coding sequence is TGCGCCAGCAGCAGCTCCGGGACGCAAGAGACCCAGTACTTC. Its translation is CASSSSGTQETQYF.

The chain combines TRBV7-9 with TRBJ2-7; D is unresolved. CDR1 is SEHNR, CDR2 FQNEAQ, per germline (reference sequence). The CDR3 consists of 12 residues. V was shortened by 5 bases and J by 5 bases, with 10 bases between the two germline ends. CDR3 residues: CASSPPRHEQYF. The DNA for the CDR3 is TGTGCCAGCAGCCCACCCCGCCACGAGCAGTACTTC.